A selection of T cell receptor beta chains follows, all from one sample in a study of T cells in Graves' hyperthyroidism and ophthalmopathy. Each CDR3 protein gets one entry after TCRdb re-called the multiplex PCR reads with MiXCR. This table has fewer than 450,000 distinct CDR3 sequences, about 15% appearing once. The sequencing sample was made of blood. The receptors originated from a woman in her thirties with Graves' hyperthyroidism that later progressed to Graves' ophthalmopathy. Both conserved end residues are part of each CDR3. D genes are given only for firm matches. Some rows have no size entry. The others give once, few or many, or a class for an expanded clone.

j_call,clone_size,d_call,v_call,cdr3_aa,cdr3_nt
TRBJ2-5,many,-,TRBV18,CASSPQGQKETQYF,TGTGCCAGCTCACCACAAGGACAGAAAGAGACCCAGTACTTC
TRBJ1-1,many,TRBD1,TRBV5-1,CASSFAWTGGEAFF,TGCGCCAGCAGCTTTGCTTGGACAGGGGGTGAAGCTTTCTTT
TRBJ1-1,few,TRBD1,TRBV27,CASSVTGGITEAFF,TGTGCCAGCAGTGTGACAGGGGGTATCACTGAAGCTTTCTTT
TRBJ2-3,many,TRBD2,TRBV7-9,CASSSLAGEDTDTQYF,TGTGCCAGCAGCTCTTTAGCGGGAGAGGACACAGATACGCAGTATTTT
TRBJ1-4,many,TRBD1,TRBV28,CASSSYTGATNEKLFF,TGTGCCAGCAGTTCATACACAGGGGCAACTAATGAAAAACTGTTTTTT
TRBJ1-1,-,-,TRBV29-1,CSVVWGDLSFF,TGCAGCGTTGTATGGGGGGATCTATCTTTCTTT
TRBJ2-3,many,-,TRBV20-1,CSAHDLASIDTQYF,TGCAGTGCCCACGACCTAGCATCCATAGATACGCAGTATTTT
TRBJ1-1,many,-,TRBV19,CASDPEGAGYTEAFF,TGTGCCAGTGATCCCGAAGGGGCCGGGTACACTGAAGCTTTCTTT
TRBJ1-1,many,-,TRBV19,CASMERLNTEAFF,TGTGCCAGTATGGAGCGCCTGAACACTGAAGCTTTCTTT
TRBJ1-5,few,TRBD1,TRBV6-5,CASSYSGGRNQPQHF,TGTGCCAGCAGTTACTCAGGGGGCCGCAATCAGCCCCAGCATTTT
TRBJ2-7,-,-,TRBV28,CASIEGQTYEQYF,TGTGCCAGCATAGAAGGACAGACCTACGAGCAGTACTTC
TRBJ1-1,few,-,TRBV9,CASSPLSGESEAFF,TGTGCCAGCAGCCCACTTTCGGGGGAGAGTGAAGCTTTCTTT
TRBJ1-5,-,-,TRBV19,CASSIVRSNQPQHF,TGTGCCAGTAGTATAGTACGCAGCAATCAGCCCCAGCATTTT
TRBJ2-1,few,-,TRBV20-1,CSARDPWAAYNEQFF,TGCAGTGCTAGAGATCCGTGGGCGGCCTACAATGAGCAGTTCTTC
TRBJ1-1,-,TRBD1,TRBV30,CAWDRDRGRTEAFF,TGTGCCTGGGACCGGGACAGGGGGCGGACTGAAGCTTTCTTT
TRBJ2-5,many,-,TRBV7-9,CASSYAAGAGRQETQYF,TGTGCCAGCAGCTACGCGGCGGGGGCAGGGCGACAAGAGACCCAGTACTTC
TRBJ1-1,many,TRBD1,TRBV20-1,CSAGTGDTEAFF,TGCAGTGCTGGGACAGGGGACACTGAAGCTTTCTTT
TRBJ1-1,few,TRBD1,TRBV18,CASSPQTGMNTEAFF,TGTGCCAGCTCACCACAGACAGGGATGAACACTGAAGCTTTCTTT
TRBJ1-4,-,-,TRBV20-1,CSARVTGGKEKLFF,TGCAGTGCTAGGGTCACAGGTGGAAAAGAAAAACTGTTTTTT
TRBJ1-1,many,-,TRBV6-1,CASRRLDWNTEAFF,TGTGCCAGCAGAAGATTGGACTGGAACACTGAAGCTTTCTTT
TRBJ2-3,-,TRBD2,TRBV2,CASSDRREGPDTQYF,TGTGCCAGCAGTGATCGGCGGGAGGGGCCAGATACGCAGTATTTT
TRBJ1-2,many,-,TRBV29-1,CSVERVTNYGYTF,TGCAGCGTTGAAAGGGTAACGAACTATGGCTACACCTTC
TRBJ2-4,many,-,TRBV7-8,CASSFLSGTYDIQYF,TGTGCCAGCAGCTTCTTGTCCGGGACTTACGACATTCAGTACTTC
TRBJ2-7,-,-,TRBV28,CASRGADRNALLVYEQYF,TGTGCCAGCAGGGGAGCCGACAGGAATGCCCTTCTTGTCTACGAGCAGTACTTC
TRBJ2-7,-,TRBD1,TRBV28,CASRPRDRATSYEQYF,TGTGCCAGCAGACCCCGAGACAGGGCAACGTCCTACGAGCAGTACTTC
TRBJ2-2,many,-,TRBV5-5,CASSNGATGVTGELFF,TGTGCCAGCAGTAATGGGGCGACAGGAGTTACCGGGGAGCTGTTTTTT
TRBJ1-1,many,-,TRBV28,CASSLTDLRSEAFF,TGTGCCAGCAGTTTAACGGATTTGAGGTCTGAAGCTTTCTTT
TRBJ2-1,many,TRBD2,TRBV27,CATIPGLAPLSSYNEQFF,TGTGCCACCATCCCGGGACTAGCGCCCCTTAGCTCCTACAATGAGCAGTTCTTC
TRBJ2-2,few,-,TRBV5-6,CASRQMEGNTGELFF,TGTGCCAGCAGACAGATGGAGGGGAACACCGGGGAGCTGTTTTTT
TRBJ2-2,-,TRBD2,TRBV2,CASRGFSGGELFF,TGTGCCAGCAGGGGTTTTAGCGGGGGGGAGCTGTTTTTT
TRBJ1-2,-,TRBD1,TRBV25-1,CASSGPRDRDIYGYTF,TGTGCCAGCAGTGGACCCCGGGACAGGGATATCTATGGCTACACCTTC
TRBJ1-5,-,-,TRBV6-5,CASSSNRVQQPQHF,TGTGCCAGCAGTTCAAACAGGGTTCAGCAGCCCCAGCATTTT
TRBJ1-4,few,-,TRBV6-5,CASSYSWDSATNEKLFF,TGTGCCAGCAGTTACTCCTGGGACTCGGCAACTAATGAAAAACTGTTTTTT
TRBJ2-6,-,-,TRBV2,CAGKAPSGANVLTF,TGTGCCGGCAAAGCACCCTCTGGGGCCAACGTCCTGACTTTC
TRBJ2-1,-,-,TRBV7-2,CASSLGGGPFEQFF,TGTGCCAGCAGCTTAGGGGGGGGGCCGTTTGAGCAGTTCTTC
TRBJ2-1,many,TRBD2,TRBV12-3/TRBV12-4,CASSFIGGRDDEQFF,TGTGCCAGCAGTTTTATCGGCGGGAGGGACGATGAGCAGTTCTTC
TRBJ2-3,many,-,TRBV5-1,CASSNTGRGPSTDTQYF,TGCGCCAGCAGCAACACAGGGAGGGGGCCCAGCACAGATACGCAGTATTTT
TRBJ1-2,-,TRBD1,TRBV19,CASSIVRGPGYGYTF,TGTGCCAGTAGTATTGTTAGGGGGCCGGGCTATGGCTACACCTTC
TRBJ2-1,many,-,TRBV2,CASSGQTSSYNEQFF,TGTGCCAGCAGCGGACAGACGAGCTCCTACAATGAGCAGTTCTTC
TRBJ1-3,many,-,TRBV3-1,CASSPPDTGNTIYF,TGTGCCAGCAGCCCACCGGATACTGGAAACACCATATATTTT
TRBJ2-5,many,TRBD2,TRBV19,CASSIGASGSGKTQYF,TGTGCCAGTAGTATAGGTGCTAGCGGGAGTGGGAAGACCCAGTACTTC
TRBJ2-3,many,TRBD2,TRBV28,CASSPYPGTSQIDTQYF,TGTGCCAGCAGTCCGTACCCCGGGACTAGCCAAATAGATACGCAGTATTTT
TRBJ2-3,many,TRBD2,TRBV27,CASSPPYGTSGASTDTQYF,TGTGCCAGCAGTCCGCCATACGGGACTAGCGGGGCTAGCACAGATACGCAGTATTTT
TRBJ2-3,many,-,TRBV3-1,CASSQFNTDTQYF,TGTGCCAGCAGCCAATTTAACACAGATACGCAGTATTTT
TRBJ2-1,many,-,TRBV20-1,CSASNLRGSSYNEQFF,TGCAGTGCTTCCAACCTTCGAGGGAGCTCCTACAATGAGCAGTTCTTC